The present entry profiles one TCR beta chain with its context. What antigen it recognizes has not been identified. No per-base quality is available; no much larger clone lies one base away. This sample was included in a study of STAT5B mutations in CD4+ large granular lymphocyte leukemia (dated by TCRdb to the early 2020s). In terms of the full investigation: Among healthy controls, the CDR3 'QG' motif was associated with a particular HLA allele. The TCRbeta repertoires of CD4+ T-cell large granular lymphocyte leukemia patients were compared with the TCRbeta repertoires of healthy blood donors. Flow cytometry on FACSCanto II or FACSVerse showed that the purified fractions were more than 95% pure among lymphocytes. Overall study results and their limits: Enrichment of TRBV06-family usage was observed among the top patient clones (8/27) relative to healthy controls (2/35). Greater clonality appeared to be present in CD4-sorted patient repertoires than in healthy CD4+ repertoires, and the difference was retained after the putative leukemic clones were removed. Each patient's main leukemic clonotypes were private, but roughly a quarter of these clonotypes showed up at low frequency in the non-leukemic repertoires of other patients. The data were not HLA-matched, and the relatively small sample size could explain the higher clonality seen in CD4+ compared with CD8+ T-LGLL.

TCRbeta rearrangements were sequenced from genomic DNA using the immunoSEQ assay at survey resolution. In the original analysis: In the TCR sequencing data, the smallest productive clonotype frequency that could be detected was 2.59 x 10-5. Only productive TCRbeta rearrangements, defined as complete and in-frame sequences, were included in the analyses. Clonality for each sample was calculated as Simpson clonality in the immunoSEQ Analyzer version 3.0. Clones were binned by frequency as very rare, small, medium, large (1-20%) or hyperexpanded (>20%). Generation probabilities were estimated with OLGA 1.2.3, V-gene circos plots were made with VDJtools, specificities were searched in VDJdb, and CDR3 motifs were identified with GLIPH. TCRdb limited this immuneACCESS table to in-frame rearrangements with V and J called. A share of clones is missing; checked studies link under half to unresolved V genes, and the rest is unexplained. D and trimming come from the DNA, and the V and J calls and clone size come from that table. Recorded for this sample are 30,000 or so clones; around four fifths of them occurred a single time. About 2% of the sample belongs to the ten largest clones.

The healthy control group was made up of a few dozen blood donors, and the Finnish Red Cross blood service supplied their buffy coats. All TCR-sequenced material derived from peripheral blood: patient blood samples and healthy donor buffy coats. Ficoll-Hypaque gradient centrifugation was used to isolate peripheral blood mononuclear cells. For the healthy controls, CD4+ cells were obtained from buffy coats by magnetic purification. The Gentra Puregene Cell and Tissue kit was used to extract genomic DNA, and a Qubit 2.0 fluorometer was used to measure the amount of genomic DNA. CDR3 length: 18 amino acids, cysteine to phenylalanine. Just the 54-base CDR3 DNA is kept, in frame starting at base 1. CDR1 and CDR2 (LNHNV, YYDKDF) derive from the germline V gene (reference sequence). V lost 0 bases and J lost 0 bases, and the count of bases not matched to a germline gene is 7.

The clonotype comes from a human donor in good health. The chain is encoded by TRBV15 joined to TRBJ2-7; 11 middle bases align to TRBD2. Input material: CD4+ T cells from blood buffy coats. The CDR3 region has the sequence CATSRDRTSGSLSYEQYF. At the DNA level, the sequence is TGTGCCACCAGCAGAGATCGCACTAGCGGGAGTCTCTCCTACGAGCAGTACTTC.